This T cell receptor beta chain was retrieved from a study of T cells in Graves' hyperthyroidism and ophthalmopathy. Whole-study findings and limits: Ophthalmopathy was model-predicted a median around 6.7 months pre-onset. Blood also showed most of the thyroid clonotypes that were expanded above 0.001.

An absence of ophthalmopathy progression within 18 months meant stable Graves' hyperthyroidism. Among the patients, aged 18 to 65, hyperthyroidism was newly diagnosed and had lasted under 2 months. Of note for this clonotype: Antigen: not known.

Amplified regions were TCR beta CDR3 sequences from RNA transcripts. TCR CDR3 regions were first amplified by RT-PCR with HTBI primers. TCRdb independently ran MiXCR on the multiplex PCR reads; one entry per CDR3 protein. This table has roughly 700,000 distinct CDR3 sequences, about 18% appearing once. The germline gives CDR1 SGDLS, CDR2 YYNGEE. Germline trimming cut 4 bases from V and 8 bases from J; bases unmatched to any gene: 11. The CDR3 sequence is 15 residues long. The sequenced material came from blood. This TCR was recovered from a man aged 50 to 59 with Graves' hyperthyroidism. This chain uses TRBV9 with TRBJ2-1; 8 positions agree with TRBD2. The CDR3 loop reads CASSFTSGSSDEQFF. In DNA, the CDR3 is TGTGCCAGCAGCTTCACGAGCGGGAGTTCCGATGAGCAGTTCTTC.